The 25 T cell receptor beta chains below were found in one sample sequenced in a study of post-analysis software for immune sequencing data. Unique molecular identifiers were present in the TCR beta cDNA libraries. In TCRdb, the PCR reads were re-called with MiXCR into one record per CDR3 protein. The sample carries approximately 730,000 distinct CDR3 sequences, about 43% recorded once. No antigens are known for them. Study-wide results and limits: About five TRBV segments were more frequent in patients than controls; TRBV5-6, TRBV5-1 and TRBV20-1 belonged to this group.

The sample comprised blood. Every receptor here comes from a girl aged 10 to 17 with multiple sclerosis.

The chain combines TRBV12-3 or TRBV12-4 with TRBJ2-5; the match to TRBD1 covers 8 bases. This CDR3 contains 14 residues. V trimming: 2 bases; J trimming: 5 bases; junction bases outside the gene matches: 4. The CDR3 sequence: CASSLQGALETQYF. In DNA, the CDR3 is TGTGCCAGCAGTTTACAGGGGGCTTTGGAGACCCAGTACTTC.

V and J are TRBV20-1 and TRBJ1-5; D gene uncertain. Trimming took 0 bases from V and 7 from J, leaving 10 bases between them. CDR3 length: 13 residues. Germline CDR1 and CDR2: DFQATT and SNEGSKA (reference sequence). The CDR3 bases are TGCAGTGCTAGAGAAAGAGGGAGGCAGCCCCAGCATTTT. Protein: CSARERGRQPQHF.

This clonotype was detected only a few times. V gene TRBV27 combines with J gene TRBJ2-6; TRBD2 agrees at 7 bases. The V segment lost 3 bases and the J segment 0 bases; nucleotides outside the gene matches: 8. The CDR3 is made up of 18 amino acids. The germline gives CDR1 MNHEY, CDR2 SMNVEV (reference sequence). For the CDR3, the DNA is TGTGCCAGCAGTTTTCGGGCTAGCGGCCCCTCTGGGGCCAACGTCCTGACTTTC. Its translation: CASSFRASGPSGANVLTF.

The chain uses TRBV6-2 or TRBV6-3 and TRBJ2-7; the D gene is possibly TRBD1 (6 bases). The CDR3 covers 15 residues. V lost 3 bases and J lost 3, with 15 bases in between. Per germline, CDR1 MNHEY and CDR2 SVGEGT. The CDR3 protein is CASSYLAEGHYEQYF. The CDR3, as DNA: TGTGCCAGCAGTTATCTCGCCGAGGGACACTACGAGCAGTACTTC.

This clonotype was counted a few times. The rearrangement links TRBV6-1 to TRBJ1-2, with D unclear. CDR3 length equals 14 residues. Germline loops: CDR1 MNHNS, CDR2 SASEGT. The V and J ends lost 2 bases and 7 bases respectively, with 14 bases between them. CDR3 sequence reads: CASSELRVVAGYTF. CDR3 bases: TGTGCCAGCAGTGAACTTAGGGTCGTTGCTGGCTACACCTTC.

CDR3 region: CASSPWGAKNIQYF. The CDR3 DNA is TGTGCCAGCAGCCCCTGGGGGGCCAAAAACATTCAGTACTTC. This chain uses TRBV7-9 with TRBJ2-4; D could derive from TRBD1 or TRBD2 (5 bases each). Trimming pared 5 bases from V and 1 base from J, leaving 9 bases between. CDR1 is SEHNR, CDR2 FQNEAQ, per germline (reference sequence). The CDR3 totals 14 residues.

This chain joins TRBV7-8 and TRBJ2-5; D is uncertain. The CDR3 spans 11 residues. With 5 bases removed from V and 11 bases from J, the gap between germline ends came to 12 bases. From germline, CDR1 is SGHVS and CDR2 FQNEAQ. CDR3 bases: TGTGCCAGCAGCCCCGGGTTGGGGCAGTACTTC. As protein: CASSPGLGQYF.

The chain employs TRBV4-1 and TRBJ2-3; 7 nucleotides match TRBD1. This CDR3 contains 15 residues. Losses at the gene ends were 0 bases for V and 2 bases for J; bases not matched to a gene: 2. Germline lookup yields CDR1 MGHRA and CDR2 YSYEKL. The CDR3 bases are TGCGCCAGCAGCCAAGAGGACAGGCCCACAGATACGCAGTATTTT. Protein sequence: CASSQEDRPTDTQYF.

This CDR3 is CASKAGRVHEQYF. The DNA of the CDR3 is TGTGCCAGCAAGGCCGGGAGGGTGCACGAGCAGTACTTC. V usage is TRBV12-3 or TRBV12-4 and J usage is TRBJ2-7, with TRBD2 matching 8 bases. Trimming removed 7 bases from V and 5 bases from J; junction bases left unmatched: 7. CDR3 length equals 13 residues.

This clonotype turned up a few times. The V gene is TRBV20-1, the J gene TRBJ2-1; 8 nucleotides align to TRBD2. Germline V gives CDR1 DFQATT, CDR2 SNEGSKA (reference sequence). The J segment lost 7 bases and the V segment lost 7 bases, leaving 9 bases of the junction unmatched. CDR3 length: 13 amino acids. The CDR3 region is CSGLSGRSNEQFF. The CDR3 bases are TGCAGTGGTCTGAGCGGGAGAAGTAATGAGCAGTTCTTC.

This chain connects TRBV6-5 to TRBJ1-1; D perhaps matches TRBD1 (6 bases). The CDR3 totals 14 residues. Germline V CDR1 and CDR2: MNHEY, SVGAGI. V was clipped by 5 bases and J by 1 base, with 11 bases between them. CDR3 residues: CASSKGGRNTEAFF. CDR3 sequence (DNA): TGTGCCAGCAGTAAGGGGGGGCGGAACACTGAAGCTTTCTTT.

This clonotype was counted only a few times. This chain joins TRBV29-1 and TRBJ2-6; 8 nucleotides align to TRBD1. V dropped 3 bases and J dropped 0; count of bases not matched to a gene: 7. CDR1 SQVTM and CDR2 ANQGSEA come from the germline V gene. The length of the CDR3 is 17 residues. CDR3 bases: TGCAGCGTTGAGGGAGGACAGGGTATCTCTGGGGCCAACGTCCTGACTTTC. It specifies CSVEGGQGISGANVLTF.

The genes are TRBV7-9 and TRBJ2-7; weak D call: TRBD1 (6 bases). V dropped 8 bases and J dropped 3 bases, with 17 bases sitting between them. The CDR3 is 14 residues long. The germline CDR1 and CDR2 sequences are SEHNR and FQNEAQ (reference sequence). The CDR3 region is CASSRDTGFYEQYF. CDR3 bases: TGTGCCAGCTCCCGGGACACGGGATTCTACGAGCAGTACTTC.

The genes are TRBV27 and TRBJ2-1; 8 positions agree with TRBD2. This CDR3 spans 17 amino acids. Germline-derived CDR1 and CDR2 are MNHEY and SMNVEV (reference sequence). Trimming cost V 6 bases and J 0 bases; bases outside gene matches: 10. CDR3 DNA sequence: TGTGCCAGCAGCTACCAACTAGCGGCAGGCTCCTACAATGAGCAGTTCTTC. Amino acid sequence: CASSYQLAAGSYNEQFF.

This clonotype was seen more than once but under ten times. The chain carries TRBV7-2 and TRBJ2-7; TRBD1 is a possible D gene (5 bases). Trimming took 4 bases from V and 6 from J, leaving 16 bases between them. CDR3 length: 14 residues. The germline V gene encodes CDR1 SGHTA and CDR2 FQGNSA. The CDR3 DNA reads TGTGCCAGCAGCTCAGGGCCGGCCCTACCCGAGCAGTACTTC. Its translation is CASSSGPALPEQYF.

This sequence joins TRBV6-1 and TRBJ1-4; weak D call: TRBD1 (6 bases). Germline V gene sequence: CDR1 MNHNS, CDR2 SASEGT. This CDR3 comprises 16 residues. V lost 6 bases, J lost 0 bases, and 14 bases lay in between. The CDR3 nucleotides are TGTGCCAGCAGAAAACAGGGCCTTGCAACTAATGAAAAACTGTTTTTT. The encoded protein is CASRKQGLATNEKLFF.

The chain joins TRBV29-1 to TRBJ2-5; 7 nucleotides agree with TRBD1. Germline V gives CDR1 SQVTM, CDR2 ANQGSEA. This CDR3 has 14 residues. With 2 bases clipped from V and 4 bases from J, the junction kept 7 bases outside the gene matches. CDR3 in amino acids: CSVELVGGRETQYF. The CDR3 nucleotides read TGCAGCGTTGAATTGGTAGGGGGCCGAGAGACCCAGTACTTC.

The chain links TRBV6-2 or TRBV6-3 to TRBJ1-5, with D maybe TRBD1 (5 bases). This CDR3 is built from 14 residues. The ends were cut back, 2 bases at V and 7 bases at J, with 12 bases in the middle. From germline, CDR1 is MNHEY and CDR2 SVGEGT. This CDR3 reads CASSYDSRGQPQHF. The CDR3, as DNA: TGTGCCAGCAGTTACGATTCGAGGGGCCAGCCCCAGCATTTT.

The CDR3 sequence: CASSNMGQLKDTEAFF. The CDR3 nucleotides read TGCGCCAGCAGCAATATGGGACAGCTTAAGGACACTGAAGCTTTCTTT. The rearrangement joins TRBV5-1 to TRBJ1-1; 7 nucleotides line up with TRBD1. The CDR3 is made up of 16 amino acids. Trimming removed 4 bases from V and 3 bases from J; junction bases left unmatched: 12. Germline assignment: CDR1 SGHRS and CDR2 YFSETQ.

Written as DNA, the CDR3 is TGTGCCAGCAGCCAAGACGCCTTCCGGAGTAACACCGGGGAGCTGTTTTTT. Protein sequence: CASSQDAFRSNTGELFF. The chain joins TRBV4-2 to TRBJ2-2; D unclear. This CDR3 is built from 17 residues. Germline CDR1 and CDR2: LGHNA and YNFKEQ. V lost 0 bases and J lost 2, with 13 bases in between.

The chain links TRBV7-8 to TRBJ2-1; 10 bases map to TRBD2. CDR3 length: 16 amino acids. The V and J ends lost 5 bases and 2 bases, in that order; junction bases with no gene match: 6. Germline V gene lookup returns CDR1 SGHVS and CDR2 FQNEAQ. The CDR3 DNA is TGTGCCAGCAGCGCCCGACTAGCGGGTACCTACAATGAGCAGTTCTTC. This sequence encodes CASSARLAGTYNEQFF.

V gene TRBV19 combines with J gene TRBJ2-1; 12 positions agree with TRBD2. The J segment lost 8 bases and the V segment lost 5 bases, leaving 13 bases of the junction unmatched. This CDR3 spans 17 amino acids. Germline CDR1 and CDR2: LNHDA and SQIVND (reference sequence). The CDR3 DNA is TGTGCCAGTAGTCCAGGGACTAGCGGGCGGAGTGGCGATGAGCAGTTCTTC. Translating gives CASSPGTSGRSGDEQFF.

This clonotype was observed a few times. The chain couples TRBV25-1 to TRBJ1-1, with a weak D call TRBD1 (5 bases). The CDR3 sequence is 14 residues long. V lost 1 base, J lost 3 bases, and 9 bases lay in between. From germline, CDR1 is MGHDK and CDR2 SYGVNS. CDR3 sequence (DNA): TGTGCCAGCAGTGAATTGGGAGGGGACACTGAAGCTTTCTTT. Its translation is CASSELGGDTEAFF.

This chain connects TRBV6-5 to TRBJ2-7, with 7 bases identical to TRBD1. This CDR3 has 14 residues. Trimming took 4 bases from V and 2 from J; bases not matched to a gene: 5. The germline CDR1 and CDR2 sequences are MNHEY and SVGAGI. This chain's CDR3 is CASSWVRGTYEQYF. The CDR3 DNA follows: TGTGCCAGCAGTTGGGTCAGGGGGACCTACGAGCAGTACTTC.

This clonotype was recorded a few times. The gene calls are TRBV4-1 and TRBJ2-7, with 7 bases that match TRBD1. V lost 1 base to trimming and J lost 2 bases; unmatched junction nucleotides: 8. The CDR3 runs to 16 residues. Germline assignment: CDR1 MGHRA and CDR2 YSYEKL. CDR3 nucleotide sequence: TGCGCCAGCAGCCAAGTTGAGAGGACAGGAACCTACGAGCAGTACTTC. Translated: CASSQVERTGTYEQYF.